The following is a T cell receptor (beta chain) sequence with its context. The assay was immunoSEQ multiplex PCR, and TCRdb's table has in-frame clones only and misses some. The sample records about 180,000 clones, about 83% being singletons. This sample is part of a study of blood T cell repertoires in COVID-19. V lost 8 bases to trimming and J lost 2 bases; unmatched junction nucleotides: 5. Germline V CDR1 and CDR2: MDHEN, SYDVKM. CDR3 length: 13 residues. The sample consisted of peripheral blood. This rearrangement joins TRBV28 to TRBJ2-7; TRBD1 matches at 8 bases. The source of this sequence is a woman in her sixties or seventies with COVID-19, enrolled during active disease. The chain's CDR3 is CASLGQAPYEQYF. DNA of the CDR3: TGTGCCAGCCTGGGACAGGCACCCTACGAGCAGTACTTC.